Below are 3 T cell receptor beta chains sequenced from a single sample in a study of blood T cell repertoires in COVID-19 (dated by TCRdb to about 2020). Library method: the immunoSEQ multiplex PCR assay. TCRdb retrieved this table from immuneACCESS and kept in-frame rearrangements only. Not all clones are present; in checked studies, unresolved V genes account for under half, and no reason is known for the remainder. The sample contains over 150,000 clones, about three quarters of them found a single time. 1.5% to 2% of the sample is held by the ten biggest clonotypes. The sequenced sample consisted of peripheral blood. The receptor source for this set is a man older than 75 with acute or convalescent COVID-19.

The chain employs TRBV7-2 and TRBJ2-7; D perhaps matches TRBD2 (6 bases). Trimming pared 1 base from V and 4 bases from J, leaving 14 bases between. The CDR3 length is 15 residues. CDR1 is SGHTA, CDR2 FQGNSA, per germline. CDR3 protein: CASSLEAGNSYEQYF. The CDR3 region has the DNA TGTGCCAGCAGCTTAGAGGCGGGGAATTCGTACGAGCAGTACTTC. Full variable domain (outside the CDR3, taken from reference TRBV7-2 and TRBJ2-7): GAGVSQSPSNKVTEKGKDVELRCDPISGHTALYWYRQSLGQGLEFLIYFQGNSAPDKSGLPSDRFSAERTGGSVSTLTIQRTQQEDSAVYLCASSLEAGNSYEQYFGPGTRLTVT.

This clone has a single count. Here the CDR3 reads CASSVDSGGEDTQYF. The CDR3, as DNA: TGTGCCAGCAGCGTCGACAGCGGGGGGGAAGATACGCAGTATTTT. The rearrangement links TRBV9 to TRBJ2-3, with TRBD2 identical over 10 bases. Germline lookup yields CDR1 SGDLS and CDR2 YYNGEE. The V segment lost 2 bases and the J segment 5 bases; nucleotides outside the gene matches: 5. The CDR3 covers 15 residues.

The CDR3 region is CSVAWANTEAFF. CDR3 sequence (DNA): TGCAGCGTTGCCTGGGCTAACACTGAAGCTTTCTTT. The chain links TRBV29-1 to TRBJ1-1; no reliable D call. The germline V gene encodes CDR1 SQVTM and CDR2 ANQGSEA. V was cut by 4 bases and J by 2 bases, with 8 bases left in between. The CDR3 is made up of 12 amino acids.